The rows below give T cell receptor beta chains drawn from one sample of a study of OX40 agonist ivuxolimab in advanced cancers. Some clones are missing from TCRdb's copy, which holds only in-frame ones; the method was immunoSEQ multiplex PCR. The table shows under 85,000 clones, with roughly 85% occurring only once. Material: CD4+ or CD8+ T cells sorted from blood, obtained in a trial of the OX40 agonist ivuxolimab. The receptor set was obtained from an adult with an advanced solid tumor such as melanoma, head and neck, liver or kidney cancer. Both conserved end residues are part of each CDR3. Each record gives: D gene, J gene, V gene, CDR3 protein. D genes are given only for firm matches.

D: TRBD2
J: TRBJ2-1
V: TRBV4-1
CDR3: CASSQLAGIKFF

D: .
J: TRBJ1-6
V: TRBV25-1
CDR3: CASSESSVGSSRLTLHF

D: .
J: TRBJ2-5
V: TRBV9
CDR3: CASSVGGSGLETQYF

D: .
J: TRBJ1-3
V: TRBV6-1
CDR3: CASSRQVSGNTIYF

D: .
J: TRBJ2-3
V: TRBV14
CDR3: CASSQNTLSTDTQYF

D: TRBD1
J: TRBJ1-4
V: TRBV5-4
CDR3: CASSLSRDREKLFF

D: TRBD2
J: TRBJ2-7
V: TRBV7-9
CDR3: CASSTSGRTYEQYF

D: TRBD1
J: TRBJ1-3
V: TRBV5-1
CDR3: CASSLGPTGGSGNTIYF

D: .
J: TRBJ2-1
V: TRBV9
CDR3: CASSVELRSYNEQFF

D: .
J: TRBJ1-5
V: TRBV4-2
CDR3: CASSQGLYRVLLNQPQHF

D: .
J: TRBJ2-7
V: TRBV7-8
CDR3: CASSSRQESYEQYF

D: TRBD2
J: TRBJ2-5
V: TRBV5-4
CDR3: CASGTSGGPKETQYF

D: TRBD1
J: TRBJ2-5
V: TRBV12-5
CDR3: CASGLVTQGAGETQYF

D: TRBD1
J: TRBJ1-5
V: TRBV27
CDR3: CASSFRTGKGNQPQHF

D: .
J: TRBJ2-7
V: TRBV30
CDR3: CAGHYRAGYEQYF

D: .
J: TRBJ1-3
V: TRBV9
CDR3: CASSEVRASGNTIYF

D: .
J: TRBJ1-1
V: TRBV5-5
CDR3: CASSPGDGSNTEAFF

D: .
J: TRBJ1-2
V: TRBV27
CDR3: CASSSHKQGGGYTF

D: .
J: TRBJ1-6
V: TRBV30
CDR3: CVASRQNSPLHF

D: .
J: TRBJ1-5
V: TRBV12-5
CDR3: CASGLGGLASNQPQHF

D: TRBD1
J: TRBJ1-2
V: TRBV11-1
CDR3: CASSPIDRDDYGYTF

D: TRBD2
J: TRBJ2-7
V: TRBV7-7
CDR3: CASSLAFAGTSGGYEQYF

D: TRBD1
J: TRBJ1-1
V: TRBV30
CDR3: CAWSVLTGEAFF

D: .
J: TRBJ2-2
V: TRBV19
CDR3: CASSITRVRPGELFF

D: .
J: TRBJ1-2
V: TRBV9
CDR3: CASSIYPGHLYGYTF

D: .
J: TRBJ2-5
V: TRBV9
CDR3: CASSVSPHRSQETQYF

D: .
J: TRBJ1-1
V: TRBV6-1
CDR3: CATQPGMNTEAFF

D: .
J: TRBJ2-5
V: TRBV7-9
CDR3: CASSADRETQYF